This T cell receptor beta chain was recorded in a study of read filtering for tumor transcriptome and immune sequencing. Study details: R-ISS stage counts were about 8 for I, roughly 16 for II, six or seven for III. DNase treatment preceded whole-transcriptome library preparation.

The library was built from 400 ng RNA with molecular barcoded adaptors for alpha/delta and beta/gamma chains. MiXCR, run by TCRdb on the reads, gives a single entry per CDR3 protein. The table includes over 55,000 distinct CDR3 sequences, around 14% detected once. This clonotype was counted between two and nine times. Germline CDR1 reads MNHEY; CDR2 reads SMNVEV (reference sequence). V was clipped by 1 base and J by 7 bases, with 20 bases between them. The length of the CDR3 is 16 residues. This sequence joins TRBV27 and TRBJ2-7; D is perhaps TRBD2 (6 bases). This TCR came from a donor at least 40 years old with multiple myeloma. The sequenced sample consisted of a population of CD138-negative cells sorted from bone marrow. The CDR3 DNA is TGTGCCAGCAGTTTATTCATCGGTGGAGGGGCGGGAGAGCAGTACTTC. It codes for CASSLFIGGGAGEQYF.